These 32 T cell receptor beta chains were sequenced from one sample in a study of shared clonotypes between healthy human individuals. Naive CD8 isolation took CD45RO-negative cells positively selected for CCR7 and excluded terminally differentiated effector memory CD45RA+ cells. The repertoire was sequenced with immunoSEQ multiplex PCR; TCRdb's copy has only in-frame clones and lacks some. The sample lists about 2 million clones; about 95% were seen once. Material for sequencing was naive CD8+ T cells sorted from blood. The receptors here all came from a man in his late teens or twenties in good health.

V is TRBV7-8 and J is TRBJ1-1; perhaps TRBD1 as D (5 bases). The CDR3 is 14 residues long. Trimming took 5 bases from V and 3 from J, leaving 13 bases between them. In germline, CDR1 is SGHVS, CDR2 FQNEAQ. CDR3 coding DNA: TGTGCCAGCAGCGGGAAGGCAGGGCACACTGAAGCTTTCTTT. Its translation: CASSGKAGHTEAFF.

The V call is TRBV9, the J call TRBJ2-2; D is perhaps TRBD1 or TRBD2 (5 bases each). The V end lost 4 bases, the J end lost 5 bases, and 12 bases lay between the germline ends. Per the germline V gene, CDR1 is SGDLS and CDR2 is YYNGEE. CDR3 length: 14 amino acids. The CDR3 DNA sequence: TGTGCCAGCAGCCCTCATGGGGGAACCGGGGAGCTGTTTTTT. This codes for CASSPHGGTGELFF. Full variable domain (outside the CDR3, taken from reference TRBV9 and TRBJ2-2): DSGVTQTPKHLITATGQRVTLRCSPRSGDLSVYWYQQSLDQGLQFLIQYYNGEERAKGNILERFSAQQFPDLHSELNLSSLELGDSALYFCASSPHGGTGELFFGEGSRLTVL.

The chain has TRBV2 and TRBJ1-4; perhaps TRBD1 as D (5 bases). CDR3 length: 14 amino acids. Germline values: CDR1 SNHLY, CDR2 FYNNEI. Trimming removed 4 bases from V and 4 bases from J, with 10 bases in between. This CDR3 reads CASSVDSYNEKLFF. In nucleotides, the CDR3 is TGTGCCAGCAGTGTCGACAGTTATAATGAAAAACTGTTTTTT.

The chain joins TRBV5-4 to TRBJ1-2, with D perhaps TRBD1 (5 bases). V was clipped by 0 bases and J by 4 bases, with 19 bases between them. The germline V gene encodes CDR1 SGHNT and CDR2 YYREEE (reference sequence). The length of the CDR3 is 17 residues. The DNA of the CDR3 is TGTGCCAGCAGCTTGGCCCCCCAGACAGAGGCCTTCTATGGCTACACCTTC. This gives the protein CASSLAPQTEAFYGYTF.

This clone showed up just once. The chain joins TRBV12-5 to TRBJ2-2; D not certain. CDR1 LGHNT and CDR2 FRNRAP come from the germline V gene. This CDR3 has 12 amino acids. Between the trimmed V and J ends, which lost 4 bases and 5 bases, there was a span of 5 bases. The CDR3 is CASGYPTGELFF. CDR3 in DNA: TGTGCTAGTGGTTACCCTACCGGGGAGCTGTTTTTT.

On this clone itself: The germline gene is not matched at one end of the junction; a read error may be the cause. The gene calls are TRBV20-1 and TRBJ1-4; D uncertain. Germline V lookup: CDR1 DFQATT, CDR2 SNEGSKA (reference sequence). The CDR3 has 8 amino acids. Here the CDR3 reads CSASSTLF. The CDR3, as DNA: TGCAGTGCTAGTTCGACTTTATTT.

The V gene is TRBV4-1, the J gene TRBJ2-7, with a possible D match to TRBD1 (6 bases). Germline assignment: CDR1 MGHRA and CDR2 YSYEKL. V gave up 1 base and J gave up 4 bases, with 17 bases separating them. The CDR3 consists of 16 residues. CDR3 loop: CASSQGSAGALYEQYF. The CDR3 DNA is TGCGCCAGCAGCCAAGGAAGCGCAGGGGCTTTATACGAGCAGTACTTC.

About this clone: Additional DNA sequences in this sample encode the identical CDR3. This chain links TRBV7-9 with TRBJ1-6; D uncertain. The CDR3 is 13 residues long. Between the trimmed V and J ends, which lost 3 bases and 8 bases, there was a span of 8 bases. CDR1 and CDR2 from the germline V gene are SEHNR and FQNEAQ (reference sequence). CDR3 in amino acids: CASSLNGDSPLHF. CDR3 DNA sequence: TGTGCCAGCAGCTTGAACGGGGATTCACCCCTCCACTTT.

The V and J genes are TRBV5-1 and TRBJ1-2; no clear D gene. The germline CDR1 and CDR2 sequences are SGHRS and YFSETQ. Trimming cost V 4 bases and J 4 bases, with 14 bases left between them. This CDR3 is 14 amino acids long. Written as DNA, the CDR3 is TGCGCCAGCAGCCTGACTGCAACGGCCTATGGCTACACCTTC. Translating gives CASSLTATAYGYTF.

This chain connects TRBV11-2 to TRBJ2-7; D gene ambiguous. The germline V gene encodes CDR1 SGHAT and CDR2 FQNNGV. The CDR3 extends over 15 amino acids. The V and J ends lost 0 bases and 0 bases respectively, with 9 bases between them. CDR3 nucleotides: TGTGCCAGCAGCTTAGAAGCCGACATCTCCTACGAGCAGTACTTC. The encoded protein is CASSLEADISYEQYF.

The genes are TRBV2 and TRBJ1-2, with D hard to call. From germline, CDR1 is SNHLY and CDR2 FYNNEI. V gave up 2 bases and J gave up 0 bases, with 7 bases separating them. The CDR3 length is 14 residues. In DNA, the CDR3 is TGTGCCAGCAGTGAACGAACATCTAACTATGGCTACACCTTC. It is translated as CASSERTSNYGYTF.

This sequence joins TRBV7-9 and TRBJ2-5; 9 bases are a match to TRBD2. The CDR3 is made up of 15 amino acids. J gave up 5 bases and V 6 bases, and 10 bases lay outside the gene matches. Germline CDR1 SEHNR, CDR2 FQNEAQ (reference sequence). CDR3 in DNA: TGTGCCAGCAGTTCCTCCGGGACTAGCAGGGAGACCCAGTACTTC. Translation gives CASSSSGTSRETQYF.

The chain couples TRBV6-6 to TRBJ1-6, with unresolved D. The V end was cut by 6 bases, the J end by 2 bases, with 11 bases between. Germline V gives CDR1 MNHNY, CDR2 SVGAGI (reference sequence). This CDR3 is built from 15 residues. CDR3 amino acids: CASRHDGTYNSPLHF. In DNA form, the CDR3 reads TGTGCCAGCAGACACGACGGAACCTATAATTCACCCCTCCACTTT.

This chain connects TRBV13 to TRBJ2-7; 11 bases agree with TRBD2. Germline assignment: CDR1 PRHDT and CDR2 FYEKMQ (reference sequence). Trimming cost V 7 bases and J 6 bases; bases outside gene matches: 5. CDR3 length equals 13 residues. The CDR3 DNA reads TGTGCCAGCAAGACTAGCGGGAAGAGCGAGCAGTACTTC. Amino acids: CASKTSGKSEQYF.

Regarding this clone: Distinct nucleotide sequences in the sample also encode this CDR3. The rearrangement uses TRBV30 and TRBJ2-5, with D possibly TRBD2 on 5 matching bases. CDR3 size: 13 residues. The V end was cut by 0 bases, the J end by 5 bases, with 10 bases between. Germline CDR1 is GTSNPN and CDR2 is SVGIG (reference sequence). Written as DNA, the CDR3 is TGTGCCTGGAGTGTAGGGCGCGGGGAGACCCAGTACTTC. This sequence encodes CAWSVGRGETQYF.

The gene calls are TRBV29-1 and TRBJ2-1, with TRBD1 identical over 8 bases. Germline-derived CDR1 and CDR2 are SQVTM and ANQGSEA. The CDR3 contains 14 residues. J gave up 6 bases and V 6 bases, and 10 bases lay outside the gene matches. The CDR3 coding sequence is TGCAGCGTCGCCACAGGGGGTATGGGCAATGAGCAGTTCTTC. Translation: CSVATGGMGNEQFF.

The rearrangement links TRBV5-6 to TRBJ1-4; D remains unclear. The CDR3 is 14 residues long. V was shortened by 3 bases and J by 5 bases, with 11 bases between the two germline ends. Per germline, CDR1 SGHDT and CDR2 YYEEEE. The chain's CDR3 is CASSSDMLNEKLFF. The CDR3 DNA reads TGTGCCAGCAGCTCCGACATGTTGAATGAAAAACTGTTTTTT.

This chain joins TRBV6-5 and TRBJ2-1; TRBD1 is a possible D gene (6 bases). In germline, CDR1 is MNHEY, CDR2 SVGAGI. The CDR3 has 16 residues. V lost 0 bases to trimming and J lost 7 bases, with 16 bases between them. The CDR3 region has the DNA TGTGCCAGCAGTTACTCGAGTAACCCGACAGGTAATGAGCAGTTCTTC. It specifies CASSYSSNPTGNEQFF.

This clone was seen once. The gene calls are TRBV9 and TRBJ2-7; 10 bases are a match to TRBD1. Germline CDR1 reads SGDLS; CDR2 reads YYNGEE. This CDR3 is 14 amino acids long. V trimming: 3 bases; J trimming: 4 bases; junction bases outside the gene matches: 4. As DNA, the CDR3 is TGTGCCAGCAGCGAAACGGGACAGGGGTACGAGCAGTACTTC. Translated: CASSETGQGYEQYF.

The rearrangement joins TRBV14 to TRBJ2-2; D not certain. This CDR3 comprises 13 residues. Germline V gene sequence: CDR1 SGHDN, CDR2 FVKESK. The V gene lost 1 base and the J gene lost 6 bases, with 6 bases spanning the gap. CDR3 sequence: CASSQVMAGELFF. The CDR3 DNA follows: TGTGCCAGCAGCCAAGTCATGGCCGGGGAGCTGTTTTTT.

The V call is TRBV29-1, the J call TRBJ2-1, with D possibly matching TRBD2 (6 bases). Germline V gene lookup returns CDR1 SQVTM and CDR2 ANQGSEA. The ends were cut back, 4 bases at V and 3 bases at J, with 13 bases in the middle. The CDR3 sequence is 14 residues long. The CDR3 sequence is CSVAGGVGYNEQFF. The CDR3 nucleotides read TGCAGCGTTGCTGGAGGGGTAGGCTACAATGAGCAGTTCTTC.

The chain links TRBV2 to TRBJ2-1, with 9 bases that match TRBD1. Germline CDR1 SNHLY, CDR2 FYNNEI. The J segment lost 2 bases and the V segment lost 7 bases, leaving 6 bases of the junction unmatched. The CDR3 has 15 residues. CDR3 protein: CASTGTGLAYNEQFF. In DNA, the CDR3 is TGTGCCAGCACGGGGACAGGGCTCGCCTACAATGAGCAGTTCTTC.

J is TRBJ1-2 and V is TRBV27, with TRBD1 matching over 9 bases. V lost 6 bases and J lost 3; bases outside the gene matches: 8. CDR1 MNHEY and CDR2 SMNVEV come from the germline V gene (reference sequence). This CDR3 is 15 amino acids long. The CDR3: CASRDGDRVDYGYTF. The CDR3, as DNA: TGTGCCAGCAGGGACGGGGACAGGGTCGACTATGGCTACACCTTC.

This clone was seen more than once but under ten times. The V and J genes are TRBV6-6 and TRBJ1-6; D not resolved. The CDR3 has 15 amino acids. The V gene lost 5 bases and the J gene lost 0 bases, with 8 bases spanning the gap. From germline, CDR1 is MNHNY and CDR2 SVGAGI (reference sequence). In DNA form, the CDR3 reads TGTGCCAGCAGTCCCGGGGACTCCTATAATTCACCCCTCCACTTT. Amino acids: CASSPGDSYNSPLHF.

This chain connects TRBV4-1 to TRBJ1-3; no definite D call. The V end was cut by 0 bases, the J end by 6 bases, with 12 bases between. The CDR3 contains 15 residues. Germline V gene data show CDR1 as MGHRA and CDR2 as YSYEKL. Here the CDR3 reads CASSQEPRKLNTIYF. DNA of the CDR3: TGCGCCAGCAGCCAAGAACCCCGAAAGTTAAACACCATATATTTT.

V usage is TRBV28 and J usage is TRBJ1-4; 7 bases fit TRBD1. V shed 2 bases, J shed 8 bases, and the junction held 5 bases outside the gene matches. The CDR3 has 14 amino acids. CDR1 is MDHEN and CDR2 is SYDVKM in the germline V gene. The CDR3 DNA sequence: TGTGCCAGCAGTTTAATCCAGGGGGGCGAAAAACTGTTTTTT. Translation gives CASSLIQGGEKLFF.

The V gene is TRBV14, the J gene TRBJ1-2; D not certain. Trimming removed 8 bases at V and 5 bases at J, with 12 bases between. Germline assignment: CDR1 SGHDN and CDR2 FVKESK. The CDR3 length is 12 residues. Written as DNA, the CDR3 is TGTGCCAGCGAACCTGGAGGGTATGGCTACACCTTC. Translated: CASEPGGYGYTF.

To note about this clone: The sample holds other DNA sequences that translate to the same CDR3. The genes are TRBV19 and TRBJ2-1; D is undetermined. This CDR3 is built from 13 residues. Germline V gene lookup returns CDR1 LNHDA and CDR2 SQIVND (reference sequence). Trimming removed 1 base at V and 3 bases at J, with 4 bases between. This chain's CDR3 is CASSIAGYNEQFF. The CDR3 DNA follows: TGTGCCAGTAGTATAGCAGGCTACAATGAGCAGTTCTTC.

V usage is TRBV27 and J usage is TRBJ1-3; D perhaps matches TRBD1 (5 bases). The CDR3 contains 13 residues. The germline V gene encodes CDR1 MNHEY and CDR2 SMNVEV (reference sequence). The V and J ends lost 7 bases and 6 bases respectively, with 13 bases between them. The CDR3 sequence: CASMDQGVNTIYF. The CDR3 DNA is TGTGCCAGCATGGACCAGGGTGTAAACACCATATATTTT.

The CDR3: CASSLVSRGNTGELFF. The DNA for the CDR3 is TGTGCCAGCAGCTTAGTTTCCAGGGGGAACACCGGGGAGCTGTTTTTT. The chain employs TRBV11-2 and TRBJ2-2; the D gene is possibly TRBD1 (6 bases). The CDR3 consists of 16 residues. Germline V gene sequence: CDR1 SGHAT, CDR2 FQNNGV. V gave up 1 base and J gave up 1 base, with 10 bases separating them.

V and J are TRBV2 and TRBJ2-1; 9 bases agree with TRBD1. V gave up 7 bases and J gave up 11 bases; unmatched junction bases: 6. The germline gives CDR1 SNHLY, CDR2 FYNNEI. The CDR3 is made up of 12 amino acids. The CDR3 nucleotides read TGTGCCAGCAATACAGGGGGCTCTCAGCAGTTCTTC. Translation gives CASNTGGSQQFF.

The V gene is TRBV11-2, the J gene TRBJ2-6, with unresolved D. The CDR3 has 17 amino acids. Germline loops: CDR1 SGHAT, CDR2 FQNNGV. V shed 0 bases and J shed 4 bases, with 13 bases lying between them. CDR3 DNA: TGTGCCAGCAGCTTAGAAGGGCACCGCCTCGGGGCCAACGTCCTGACTTTC. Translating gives CASSLEGHRLGANVLTF.